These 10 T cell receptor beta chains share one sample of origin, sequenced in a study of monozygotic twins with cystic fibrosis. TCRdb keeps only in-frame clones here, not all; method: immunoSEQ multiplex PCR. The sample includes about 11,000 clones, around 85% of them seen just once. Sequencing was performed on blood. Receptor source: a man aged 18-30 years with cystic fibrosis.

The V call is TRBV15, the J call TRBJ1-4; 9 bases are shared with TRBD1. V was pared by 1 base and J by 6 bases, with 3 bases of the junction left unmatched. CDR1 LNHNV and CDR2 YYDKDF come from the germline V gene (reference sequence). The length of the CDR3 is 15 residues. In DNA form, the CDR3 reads TGTGCCACCAGCAGAGCTACAGGGGGCGATGAAAAACTGTTTTTT. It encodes CATSRATGGDEKLFF.

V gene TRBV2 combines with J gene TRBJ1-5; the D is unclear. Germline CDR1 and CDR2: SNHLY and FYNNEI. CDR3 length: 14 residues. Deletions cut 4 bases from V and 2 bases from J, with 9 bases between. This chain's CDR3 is CASSGGRGNQPQHF. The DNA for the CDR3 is TGTGCCAGCAGTGGCGGGAGAGGCAATCAGCCCCAGCATTTT.

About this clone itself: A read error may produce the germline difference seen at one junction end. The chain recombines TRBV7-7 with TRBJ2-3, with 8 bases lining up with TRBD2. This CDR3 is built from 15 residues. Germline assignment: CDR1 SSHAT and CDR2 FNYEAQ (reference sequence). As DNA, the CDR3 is TGTGCTAGCAGCCGTGGACTAGCTGAAGCAGATACGCAGTATTTT. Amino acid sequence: CASSRGLAEADTQYF.

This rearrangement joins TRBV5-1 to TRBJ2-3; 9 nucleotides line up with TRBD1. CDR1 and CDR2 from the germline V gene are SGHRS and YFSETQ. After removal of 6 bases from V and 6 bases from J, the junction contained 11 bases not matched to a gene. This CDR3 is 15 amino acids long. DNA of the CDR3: TGCGCCAGCAACCCGGGACAGGGTGATTCGGATACGCAGTATTTT. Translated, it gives CASNPGQGDSDTQYF. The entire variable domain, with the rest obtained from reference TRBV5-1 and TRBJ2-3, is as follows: KAGVTQTPRYLIKTRGQQVTLSCSPISGHRSVSWYQQTPGQGLQFLFEYFSETQRNKGNFPGRFSGRQFSNSRSEMNVSTLELGDSALYLCASNPGQGDSDTQYFGPGTRLTVL.

The CDR3 DNA reads as TGTGCCAGCAGGCAAGGGGACTTACGGAGGCGGGGAAATCAGCCCCAGCATTTT. Residues: CASRQGDLRRRGNQPQHF. The chain uses TRBV28 and TRBJ1-5; D perhaps matches TRBD1 (5 bases). V lost 6 bases, J lost 4 bases, and 25 bases lay in between. The CDR3 consists of 18 residues. Germline assignment: CDR1 MDHEN and CDR2 SYDVKM.

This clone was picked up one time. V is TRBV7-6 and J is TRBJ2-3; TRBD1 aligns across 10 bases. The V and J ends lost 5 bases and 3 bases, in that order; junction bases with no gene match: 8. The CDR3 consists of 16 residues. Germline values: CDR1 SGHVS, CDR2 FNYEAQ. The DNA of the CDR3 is TGTGCCAGCAGCCAAAGCCCGGGACAGGGGACAGATACGCAGTATTTT. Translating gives CASSQSPGQGTDTQYF.

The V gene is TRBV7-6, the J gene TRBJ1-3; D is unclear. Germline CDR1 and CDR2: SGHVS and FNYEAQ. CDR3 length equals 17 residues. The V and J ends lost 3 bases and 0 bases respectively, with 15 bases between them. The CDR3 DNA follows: TGTGCCAGCAGCTTTGAAATCGGGGTTGTCTCTGGAAACACCATATATTTT. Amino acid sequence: CASSFEIGVVSGNTIYF.

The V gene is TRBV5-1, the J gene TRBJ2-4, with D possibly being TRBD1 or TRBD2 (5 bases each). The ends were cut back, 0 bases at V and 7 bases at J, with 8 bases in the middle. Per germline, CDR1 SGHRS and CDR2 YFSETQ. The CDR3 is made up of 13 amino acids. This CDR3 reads CASSLGWGNIQYF. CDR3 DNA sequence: TGCGCCAGCAGCTTGGGTTGGGGGAACATTCAGTACTTC.

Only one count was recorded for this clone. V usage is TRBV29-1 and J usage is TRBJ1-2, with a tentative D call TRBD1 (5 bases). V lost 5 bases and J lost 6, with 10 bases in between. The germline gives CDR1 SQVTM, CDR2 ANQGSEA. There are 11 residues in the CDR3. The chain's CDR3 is CSVRQGDGYTF. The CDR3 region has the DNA TGCAGCGTTAGGCAGGGCGATGGCTACACCTTC.

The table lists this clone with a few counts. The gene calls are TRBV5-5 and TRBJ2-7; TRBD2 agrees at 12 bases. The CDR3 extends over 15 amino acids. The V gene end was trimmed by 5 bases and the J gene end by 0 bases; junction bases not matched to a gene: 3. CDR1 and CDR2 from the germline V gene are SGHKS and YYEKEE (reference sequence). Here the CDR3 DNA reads TGTGCCAGCAGGAGACTAGCGGGAGCCTCCTACGAGCAGTACTTC. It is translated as CASRRLAGASYEQYF. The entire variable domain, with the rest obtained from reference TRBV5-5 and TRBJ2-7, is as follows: DAGVTQSPTHLIKTRGQQVTLRCSPISGHKSVSWYQQVLGQGPQFIFQYYEKEERGRGNFPDRFSARQFPNYSSELNVNALLLGDSALYLCASRRLAGASYEQYFGPGTRLTVT.